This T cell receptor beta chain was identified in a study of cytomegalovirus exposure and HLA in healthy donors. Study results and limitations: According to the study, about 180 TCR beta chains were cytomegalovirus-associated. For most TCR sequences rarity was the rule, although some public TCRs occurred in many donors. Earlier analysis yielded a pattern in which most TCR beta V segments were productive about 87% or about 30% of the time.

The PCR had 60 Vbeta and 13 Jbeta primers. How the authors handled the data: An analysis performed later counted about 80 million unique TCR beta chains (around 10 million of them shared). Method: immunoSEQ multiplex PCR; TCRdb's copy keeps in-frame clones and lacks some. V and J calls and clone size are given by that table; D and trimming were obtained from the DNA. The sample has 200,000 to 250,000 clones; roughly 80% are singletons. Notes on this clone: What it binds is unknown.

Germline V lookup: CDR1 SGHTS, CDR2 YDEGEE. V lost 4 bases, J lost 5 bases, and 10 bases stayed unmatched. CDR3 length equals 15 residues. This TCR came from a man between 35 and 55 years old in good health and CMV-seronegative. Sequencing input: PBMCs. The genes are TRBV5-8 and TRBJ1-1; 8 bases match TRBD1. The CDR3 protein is CASSPQGAMGTEAFF. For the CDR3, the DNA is TGTGCCAGCAGCCCCCAGGGGGCGATGGGGACTGAAGCTTTCTTT.